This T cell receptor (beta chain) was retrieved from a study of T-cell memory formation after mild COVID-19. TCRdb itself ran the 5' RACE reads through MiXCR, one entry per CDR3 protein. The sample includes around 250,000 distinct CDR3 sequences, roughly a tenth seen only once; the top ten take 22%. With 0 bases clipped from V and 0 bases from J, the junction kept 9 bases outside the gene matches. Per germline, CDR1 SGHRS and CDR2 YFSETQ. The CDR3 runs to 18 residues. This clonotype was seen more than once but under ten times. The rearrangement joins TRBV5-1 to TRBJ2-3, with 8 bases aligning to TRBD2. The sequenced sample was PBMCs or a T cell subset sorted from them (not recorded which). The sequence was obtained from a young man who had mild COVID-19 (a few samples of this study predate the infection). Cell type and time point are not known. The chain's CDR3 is CASSLALIAGYSTDTQYF. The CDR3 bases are TGCGCCAGCAGCTTGGCTCTGATAGCGGGGTACAGCACAGATACGCAGTATTTT.